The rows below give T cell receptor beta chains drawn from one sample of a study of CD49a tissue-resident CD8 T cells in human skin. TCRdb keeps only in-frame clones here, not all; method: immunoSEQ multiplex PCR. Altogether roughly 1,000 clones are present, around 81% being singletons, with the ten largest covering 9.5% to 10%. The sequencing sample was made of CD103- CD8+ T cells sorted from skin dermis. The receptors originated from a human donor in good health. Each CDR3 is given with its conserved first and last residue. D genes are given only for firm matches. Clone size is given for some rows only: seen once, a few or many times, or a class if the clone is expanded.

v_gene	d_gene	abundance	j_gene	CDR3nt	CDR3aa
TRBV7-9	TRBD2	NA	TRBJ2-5	TGTGCCAGCAGCTTAGGACTAGCGGGGGAGGAGACCCAGTACTTC	CASSLGLAGEETQYF
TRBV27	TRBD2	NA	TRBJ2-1	TGTGCCAGCAGTTTATTAGCGGGAGGGGGGGAGCAGTTCTTC	CASSLLAGGGEQFF
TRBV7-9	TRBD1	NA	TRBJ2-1	TGTGCCAGCAGCTCCGAGACAGGGGGAGATGTAAATGAGCAGTTCTTC	CASSSETGGDVNEQFF
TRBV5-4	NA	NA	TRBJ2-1	TGTGCCAGCAGCTTGTGGGGCTACTCCTACAATGAGCAGTTCTTC	CASSLWGYSYNEQFF
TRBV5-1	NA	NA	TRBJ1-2	TGCGCCAGCAGCTTGGTCGGGGTGCTCTATGGCTACACCTTC	CASSLVGVLYGYTF
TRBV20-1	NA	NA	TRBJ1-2	TGCAGTGCTAGAGGTGGAGGGGGGGACACCTTC	CSARGGGGDTF
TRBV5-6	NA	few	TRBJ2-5	TGTGCCAGCAGCTTGCACGACTTGGGAGAGACCCAGTACTTC	CASSLHDLGETQYF
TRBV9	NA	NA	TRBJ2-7	TGTGCCAGCAGCGCAGGGTACGAGCAGTACTTC	CASSAGYEQYF
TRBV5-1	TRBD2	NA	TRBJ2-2	TGCGCCAACAGCTTAGGGAGGGAACGGTTTTTT	CANSLGRERFF
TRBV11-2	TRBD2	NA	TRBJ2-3	TGTGCCAGCAGGCTCGCCGGAGGAGCGGGAACAGATACGCAGTATTTT	CASRLAGGAGTDTQYF
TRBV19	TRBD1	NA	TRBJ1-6	TGTGCTAGTACCAAGGACAGGGAGTTTGATTCACCCCTCCACTTT	CASTKDREFDSPLHF
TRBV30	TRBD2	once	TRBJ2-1	TGTGCCTGGAGCCCGGGACTAGCGGGAGGCTACAATGAGCAGTTCTTC	CAWSPGLAGGYNEQFF
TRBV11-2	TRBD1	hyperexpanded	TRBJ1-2	TGTGCCAGCAGCTTAGGACAGGGGGTACGCTATGGCTACACCTTC	CASSLGQGVRYGYTF
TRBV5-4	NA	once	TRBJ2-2	TGTGCCAGCAGCGCCGGGATATACACCGGGGAGCTGTTTTTT	CASSAGIYTGELFF
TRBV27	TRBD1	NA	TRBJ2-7	TGTGCCAGCACTCCCATGTCCGGGACAGGGAACTACGAGCAGTACTTC	CASTPMSGTGNYEQYF
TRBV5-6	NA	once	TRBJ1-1	TGTGCCAGCAGCTTGGAGGATCCGGGGCGGGGAGCTTTCTTT	CASSLEDPGRGAFF
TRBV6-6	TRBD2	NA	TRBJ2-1	TGTGCCAGCAGTTACCGGGAGGAGTCCCTCAATGAGCAGTTCTTC	CASSYREESLNEQFF
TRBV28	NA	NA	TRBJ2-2	TGTGCCAGCAGTCTTCTCAACACCGGGGAGCTGTTTTTT	CASSLLNTGELFF
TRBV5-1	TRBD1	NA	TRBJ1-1	TGCGCCAGCAGCTTGGTACAGGGGGCGCTTGTTGGATGGACTGAAGCTTTCTTT	CASSLVQGALVGWTEAFF
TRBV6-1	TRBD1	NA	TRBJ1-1	TGTGCCAGCAGGGAGGGACAGTGGGGTAACACTGAAGCTTTCTTT	CASREGQWGNTEAFF
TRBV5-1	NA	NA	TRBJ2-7	TGCGCCAGCCGACGAGACCTAGCCAAGTCCTACGAGCAGTACTTC	CASRRDLAKSYEQYF
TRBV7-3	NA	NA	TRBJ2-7	TGTGCCAGCAGCCCGGGGGACCGCTACGAGCAGTACTTC	CASSPGDRYEQYF
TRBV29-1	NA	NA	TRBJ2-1	TGCAGCGTTACGGGGGTGAGAAATGAGCAGTTCTTC	CSVTGVRNEQFF
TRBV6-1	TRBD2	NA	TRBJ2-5	TGTGCCAGCAGCCCACTAGCGGGGCCGCAAGAGACCCAGTACTTC	CASSPLAGPQETQYF
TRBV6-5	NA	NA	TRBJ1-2	TGTGCCAGCGGGGACTCTGAGGACTATGGCTACACCTTC	CASGDSEDYGYTF
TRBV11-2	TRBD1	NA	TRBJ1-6	TGTGCCAGCAGCTTGGACGGGACAGCGAATTCACCCCTCCACTTT	CASSLDGTANSPLHF
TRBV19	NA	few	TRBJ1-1	TGTGCCAGTAGTTCCTGGGGGGGGGCCGGCACTGAAGCTTTCTTT	CASSSWGGAGTEAFF
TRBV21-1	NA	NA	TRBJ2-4	TGTGCCAGCAGCAAACACAGGGGGCTAGCCAAAAACATTCAGTACTTC	CASSKHRGLAKNIQYF
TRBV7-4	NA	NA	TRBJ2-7	TGTGCCAGCAGCCCGGGGGACCGCTACGAGCAGTACTTC	CASSPGDRYEQYF
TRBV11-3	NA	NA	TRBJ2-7	TGTGCCAGCAGCTTGGGCAACAGCTACGAGCAGTACTTC	CASSLGNSYEQYF
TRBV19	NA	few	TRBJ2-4	TGTGCCAGTAGTATTACAGAGATGAGCATTCAGTACTTC	CASSITEMSIQYF
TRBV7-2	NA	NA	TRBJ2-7	TGTGCCAGCAGCTTAGGAGACAGTGGCTACGAGCAGTACTTC	CASSLGDSGYEQYF
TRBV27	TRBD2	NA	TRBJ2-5	TGTGCCAGCAGTTCGATAGCGGGAGTAGAGACCCAGTACTTC	CASSSIAGVETQYF
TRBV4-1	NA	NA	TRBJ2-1	TGCGCCAGCAGCCGCCGCAAAGGAGGGGGCAGGGACAATGAGCAGTTCTTC	CASSRRKGGGRDNEQFF
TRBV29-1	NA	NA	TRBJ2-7	TGCAGCACCGAAGACGGGAGCTCCTACGAGCAGTACTTC	CSTEDGSSYEQYF
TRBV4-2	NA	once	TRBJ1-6	TGTGCCAGCAGCCAAGACGGGGGATCCTATAATTCACCCCTCCACTTT	CASSQDGGSYNSPLHF
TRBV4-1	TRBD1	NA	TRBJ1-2	TGCGCCAGCAGCCAAGAAGAGGGGGCATGGGGCTACACCTTC	CASSQEEGAWGYTF
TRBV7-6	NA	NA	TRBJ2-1	TGTGCCAGCAGCTTAGCTCCGCGGAACCCCTACAATGAGCAGTTCTTC	CASSLAPRNPYNEQFF
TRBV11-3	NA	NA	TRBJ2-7	TGTGCCAGCAGCTTAGGAGACAGTGGCTACGAGCAGTACTTC	CASSLGDSGYEQYF
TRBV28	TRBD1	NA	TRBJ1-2	TGTGCCAGCAGTTTATTGGACAGGGGCCTCTTGGATGGCTACACCTTC	CASSLLDRGLLDGYTF
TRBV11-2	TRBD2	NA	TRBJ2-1	TGTGCCAGCAGACCTAGCGGGATCTCCTACAATGAGCAGTTCTTC	CASRPSGISYNEQFF
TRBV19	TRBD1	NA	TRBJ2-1	TGTGCCACCGATAGGACAGGCGGCTGGGGGCAGTTCTTC	CATDRTGGWGQFF
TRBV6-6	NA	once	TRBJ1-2	TGTGCCAGCAGTTACTCGTCGTACAGCCCTAACTATGGCTACACCTTC	CASSYSSYSPNYGYTF
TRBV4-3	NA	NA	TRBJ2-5	TGCGCCAGCAGCCAAGCCTCCGGACTGCCGGCACAAGAGACCCAGTACTTC	CASSQASGLPAQETQYF
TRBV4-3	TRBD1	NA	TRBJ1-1	TGCGCCAGCAGTCCCGGGACAGGCGGACCGGAAGCTTTCTTT	CASSPGTGGPEAFF
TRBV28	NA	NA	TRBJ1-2	TGTGCCAGCAGTTTATGGTCTTACAGCCGCTATGGCTACACCTTC	CASSLWSYSRYGYTF
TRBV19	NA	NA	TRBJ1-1	TGTGCCAGTAGTATACAAGCGAACACTGAAGCTTTCTTT	CASSIQANTEAFF